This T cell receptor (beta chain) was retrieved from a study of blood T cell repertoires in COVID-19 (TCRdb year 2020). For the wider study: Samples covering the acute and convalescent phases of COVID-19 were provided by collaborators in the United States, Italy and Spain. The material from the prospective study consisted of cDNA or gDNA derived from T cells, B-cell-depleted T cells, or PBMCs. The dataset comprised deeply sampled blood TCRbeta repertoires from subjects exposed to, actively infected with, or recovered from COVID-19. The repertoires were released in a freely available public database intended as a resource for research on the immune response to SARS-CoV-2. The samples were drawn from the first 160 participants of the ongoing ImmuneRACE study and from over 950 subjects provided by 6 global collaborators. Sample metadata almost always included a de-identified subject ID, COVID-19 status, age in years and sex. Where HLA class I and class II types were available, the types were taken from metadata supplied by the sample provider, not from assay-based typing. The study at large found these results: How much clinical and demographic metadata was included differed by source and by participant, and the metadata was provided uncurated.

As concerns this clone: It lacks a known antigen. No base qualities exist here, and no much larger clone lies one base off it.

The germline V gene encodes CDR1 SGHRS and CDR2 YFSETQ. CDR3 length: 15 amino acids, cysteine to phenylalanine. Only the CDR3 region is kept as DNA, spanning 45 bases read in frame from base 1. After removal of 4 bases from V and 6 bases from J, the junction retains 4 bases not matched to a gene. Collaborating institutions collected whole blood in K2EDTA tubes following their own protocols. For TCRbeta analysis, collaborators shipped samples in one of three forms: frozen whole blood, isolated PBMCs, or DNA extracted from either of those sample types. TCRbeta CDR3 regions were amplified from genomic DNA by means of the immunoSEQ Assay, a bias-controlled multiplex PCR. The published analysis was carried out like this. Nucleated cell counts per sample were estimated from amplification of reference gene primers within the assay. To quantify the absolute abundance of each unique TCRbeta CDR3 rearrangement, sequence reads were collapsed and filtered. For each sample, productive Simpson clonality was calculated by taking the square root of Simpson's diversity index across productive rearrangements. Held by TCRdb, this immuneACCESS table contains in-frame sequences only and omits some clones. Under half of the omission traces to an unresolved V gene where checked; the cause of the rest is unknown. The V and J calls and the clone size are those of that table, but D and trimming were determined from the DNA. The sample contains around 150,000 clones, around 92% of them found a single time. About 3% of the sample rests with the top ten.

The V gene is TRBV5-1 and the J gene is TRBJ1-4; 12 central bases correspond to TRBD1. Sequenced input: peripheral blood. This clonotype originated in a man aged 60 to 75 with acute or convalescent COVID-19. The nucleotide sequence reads TGCGCCAGCAGCCCGGGGACAGGGGGCGATGAAAAACTGTTTTTT. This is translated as CASSPGTGGDEKLFF.